This T cell receptor (beta chain) was captured by sequencing in a study of regulatory T cells in long-lasting Graves disease. Study-wide results and limits: In persistent patients, shared public clonotypes (over 2,500) outnumbered those in new patients (about 890).

Construction of the TCR beta libraries employed iRepertoire HTBI primers in conjunction with Arm-PCR of CDR3 regions. TCRdb called the multiplex PCR reads again in MiXCR, with one record for every CDR3 protein. The repertoire holds fewer than 550,000 distinct CDR3 sequences, with roughly a fifth as singletons. This clonotype was seen many times. As yet, its antigen is unknown. Time point meaning: persistent/refractory GD, antithyroid drugs over 5 years with positive TRAb. The TCR library used RNA extracted from PBMCs. This receptor was taken from a female donor with Graves disease. Material: peripheral blood mononuclear cells (PBMCs), obtained when the disease was refractory, from a patient treated with antithyroid drugs.

The CDR3 DNA sequence: TGTGCCTGGAGTGTACGTCCGGGGAACTATGGCTACACCTTC. This codes for CAWSVRPGNYGYTF. The chain recombines TRBV30 with TRBJ1-2, with unresolved D. The germline gives CDR1 GTSNPN, CDR2 SVGIG (reference sequence). The V end was cut by 0 bases, the J end by 2 bases, with 10 bases between. The CDR3 runs to 14 residues. Drawing the rest from reference TRBV30 and TRBJ1-2, the complete variable domain is SQTIHQWPATLVQPVGSPLSLECTVEGTSNPNLYWYRQAAGRGLQLLFYSVGIGQISSEVPQNLSASRPQDRQFILSSKKLLLSDSGFYLCAWSVRPGNYGYTFGSGTRLTVV.